This T cell receptor (beta chain) derives from a study of tumor-infiltrating lymphocytes in localized non-small cell lung cancer (dated by TCRdb to the early 2020s). With respect to the entire study: The cohort included patients whose samples were collected after neoadjuvant chemotherapy, as well as both smokers and never-smokers and several histologies. Each patient provided resected tumor tissue plus uninvolved lung tissue from the same patient, with the uninvolved lung tissue described as non-adjacent to the tumor. Alongside flow cytometry, multiplex immunofluorescence, RNA-seq, exome sequencing and proteomics, TCR sequencing was applied to the same patients as one of several integrated assays. In total, the ICON cohort consisted of 140 or so surgical patients with localized non-small cell lung cancer who had their tumors resected. A total of approximately 50 patients were part of the paired comparison of immunoSEQ T-cell fraction between tumor and uninvolved lung.

The cysteine opens and the phenylalanine closes a CDR3 of 11 amino acids. Only the CDR3 DNA stays, 33 bases, in frame from base 1. The germline V gene yields SGHRS for CDR1 and YFSETQ for CDR2. V and J are truncated by 5 bases and 4 bases respectively, leaving an intervening sequence of 4 bases. Enrollment in ICON was initiated in early 2016, and the last patient was enrolled in September 2018. In a subcohort of 76 patients, fresh tumor and matched uninvolved tissue were collected for in-depth immune analyses, with TCR sequencing among those analyses. TCR sequencing was performed on DNA isolated from bulk tissue, without cell sorting. As for this clone: Its antigen is currently not known. Nothing much larger sits one base from this clone, and base qualities are not available.

TCR sequencing with the immunoSEQ assay provided the T-cell fraction in tumor and uninvolved lung tissue. The paper's processing steps were these. In the survival analysis, patients were divided into a high T-cell fraction group (upper tertile) and a low T-cell fraction group (lower two tertiles), and the two groups were compared using a log-rank test. A signed-rank test was used to test differences in T-cell fraction between paired tumor and uninvolved lung samples. TCRdb took this table from immuneACCESS and kept in-frame rearrangements with V and J called. Such tables lack part of the clones; where checked against another copy, unresolved V genes explain under half of the gap, and the rest is unexplained. V and J calls and clone size are those listed in that table; D and trimming were worked out from the DNA. The sample table records over 10,000 clones; 70% to 90% of these occur just once. The ten largest clones represent approximately 3.7% of the sample.

Broad study findings and their caveats: The TCR-derived T-cell fraction showed no difference between the flow cytometry-defined immunotypes IM1 (good prognosis) and IM2 (poor prognosis). Since assay coverage differed from patient to patient depending on how much tissue was available, TCR sequencing was done for only a subset of the cohort. Higher T cell infiltration in tumors than in uninvolved lung tissue was supported by TCRbeta sequencing, consistent with immunofluorescence CD3 counts. Because different assays used different pieces of the same tissue, intratumor heterogeneity could not be separated from technical variation.

The chain employs TRBV5-1 and TRBJ2-1; the D gene cannot be resolved reliably. The source of this sequence is a human donor with non-small cell lung cancer. The sample consisted of uninvolved lung tissue not adjacent to the tumor. The CDR3 region: CASRQYNEQFF. The sequenced DNA: TGCGCCAGCAGACAGTACAATGAGCAGTTCTTC.